These 26 T cell receptor beta chains share one sample of origin, sequenced in a study of cytomegalovirus exposure and HLA in healthy donors. A multiplex PCR was run with 60 Vbeta primers and 13 Jbeta primers. TCRdb keeps only in-frame clones here, not all; method: immunoSEQ multiplex PCR. The sample lists 150,000 to 200,000 clones; 75% to 90% were seen once. The source material was PBMCs. Receptors were obtained from a girl under 10 years old in good health and CMV-seropositive.

The V gene is TRBV7-3, the J gene TRBJ2-6; D gene uncertain. The CDR3 has 14 residues. V was trimmed by 1 base and J by 4 bases, leaving 5 bases between them. CDR1 is SGHTA and CDR2 is FQGTGA in the germline V gene. The DNA of the CDR3 is TGTGCCAGCAGCTTAAATAGAGGGGCCAACGTCCTGACTTTC. This translates into CASSLNRGANVLTF.

The rearrangement uses TRBV4-1 and TRBJ2-2; tentative D call: TRBD2 (6 bases). The CDR3 consists of 17 residues. Germline V CDR1 and CDR2: MGHRA, YSYEKL. V was cut by 1 base and J by 5 bases, with 17 bases left in between. The CDR3 DNA reads as TGCGCCAGCAGCCAAGGGGAAGGAGGGGTAAGGACCGGGGAGCTGTTTTTT. Translated: CASSQGEGGVRTGELFF.

V and J are TRBV27 and TRBJ1-5; TRBD1 aligns across 8 bases. The CDR3 covers 14 residues. The V gene's germline CDR1 is MNHEY and CDR2 SMNVEV (reference sequence). The V and J ends lost 6 bases and 3 bases, in that order; junction bases with no gene match: 4. CDR3 in amino acids: CASRSGGYNQPQHF. For the CDR3, the DNA is TGTGCCAGCAGGTCAGGGGGCTACAATCAGCCCCAGCATTTT.

For the CDR3, the DNA is TGTGCCAGCAGTCGGCTAGCGGGGGGCTACGAGCAGTACTTC. It specifies CASSRLAGGYEQYF. V is TRBV25-1 and J is TRBJ2-5, with 11 bases lining up with TRBD2. The J call may be faulty, since TRBJ2-7 better matches the DNA end. CDR3 length: 14 residues. CDR1 MGHDK and CDR2 SYGVNS come from the germline V gene.

The chain couples TRBV5-1 to TRBJ2-5; 7 nucleotides agree with TRBD2. Germline CDR1 reads SGHRS; CDR2 reads YFSETQ. The CDR3 is 15 amino acids. V dropped 0 bases and J dropped 2; count of bases not matched to a gene: 4. CDR3 region: CASSLEASGQETQYF. Written as DNA, the CDR3 is TGCGCCAGCAGCTTGGAGGCTAGCGGTCAAGAGACCCAGTACTTC.

The CDR3 sequence is CANKGGQGGYYEQYF. The DNA of the CDR3 is TGTGCCAATAAGGGGGGACAGGGGGGATACTACGAGCAGTACTTC. The chain couples TRBV2 to TRBJ2-7, with 11 bases that match TRBD1. The CDR3 extends over 15 amino acids. Looked up from germline, CDR1 is SNHLY and CDR2 is FYNNEI. The J segment lost 3 bases and the V segment lost 10 bases, leaving 11 bases of the junction unmatched.

The chain couples TRBV7-6 to TRBJ2-5; D uncertain. Trimming left V 5 bases short and J 3 bases short, with 4 bases between. Germline V gene lookup returns CDR1 SGHVS and CDR2 FNYEAQ. This CDR3 has 11 residues. Written as DNA, the CDR3 is TGTGCCAGCAGCGTAAAAGAGACCCAGTACTTC. This encodes CASSVKETQYF.

The V and J genes are TRBV2 and TRBJ2-5; 8 bases are shared with TRBD1. Losses at the gene ends were 6 bases for V and 4 bases for J; bases not matched to a gene: 7. The CDR3 consists of 14 residues. Per germline, CDR1 SNHLY and CDR2 FYNNEI. The DNA of the CDR3 is TGTGCCAGCAGGGACAGGGTCAACTCAGAGACCCAGTACTTC. It yields the protein CASRDRVNSETQYF.

The CDR3 DNA follows: TGCGCCAGCAGCCCTCGATCAGGGGCTAACACTGAAGCTTTCTTT. This codes for CASSPRSGANTEAFF. This chain joins TRBV4-1 and TRBJ1-1, with a weak D call TRBD1 (6 bases). Between the trimmed V and J ends, which lost 4 bases and 2 bases, there was a span of 14 bases. Looked up from germline, CDR1 is MGHRA and CDR2 is YSYEKL. CDR3 size: 15 residues.

This chain links TRBV5-6 with TRBJ2-2, with D uncertain. Trimming pared 1 base from V and 5 bases from J, leaving 6 bases between. This CDR3 contains 13 residues. Germline assignment: CDR1 SGHDT and CDR2 YYEEEE. The CDR3 spells CASSLPRTGELFF. For the CDR3, the DNA is TGTGCCAGCAGCTTGCCGCGGACCGGGGAGCTGTTTTTT.

The rearrangement uses TRBV7-9 and TRBJ1-2, with 8 positions matching TRBD1. The V gene end was trimmed by 5 bases and the J gene end by 6 bases; junction bases not matched to a gene: 8. The CDR3 loop spans 14 amino acids. Germline assignment: CDR1 SEHNR and CDR2 FQNEAQ (reference sequence). The CDR3 DNA reads as TGTGCCAGCAGCCAGAAGGGACAGGTACATGGCTACACCTTC. This encodes CASSQKGQVHGYTF.

This clone was observed a single time. The rearrangement joins TRBV6-4 to TRBJ2-4, with 14 bases that match TRBD2. V trimming: 0 bases; J trimming: 4 bases; junction bases outside the gene matches: 14. This CDR3 comprises 21 residues. Germline loops: CDR1 MRHNA, CDR2 SNTAGT. CDR3 bases: TGTGCCAGCAGTGACTCGCACCCTGTAGGGACTAGCGGGAGCCCTAAAAACATTCAGTACTTC. Its translation: CASSDSHPVGTSGSPKNIQYF.

This clone was seen once. This chain uses TRBV18 with TRBJ1-3, with 7 bases fitting TRBD1. Germline CDR1 is KGHSH and CDR2 is LQKENI. This CDR3 is built from 16 residues. The V segment lost 6 bases and the J segment 3 bases; nucleotides outside the gene matches: 11. CDR3 in DNA: TGTGCCAGCTCCCTAGGACAGGTCCTCTATGGAAACACCATATATTTT. Encoded protein: CASSLGQVLYGNTIYF.

The V and J genes are TRBV5-4 and TRBJ2-3, with 13 bases identical to TRBD2. Germline values: CDR1 SGHNT, CDR2 YYREEE (reference sequence). V lost 4 bases, J lost 3 bases, and 8 bases stayed unmatched. The CDR3 covers 17 residues. The CDR3 coding sequence is TGTGCCAGCAGCCCCACTAGCGGGAGGGAGAGAACAGATACGCAGTATTTT. It is translated as CASSPTSGRERTDTQYF.

The chain joins TRBV5-1 to TRBJ2-7, with 8 bases fitting TRBD1. Germline CDR1 SGHRS, CDR2 YFSETQ. CDR3 size: 15 residues. V was pared by 0 bases and J by 4 bases, with 6 bases of the junction left unmatched. CDR3 bases: TGCGCCAGCAGCTTGGGGGACAGGTCCCTTTACGAGCAGTACTTC. Protein product: CASSLGDRSLYEQYF.

The chain couples TRBV6-6 to TRBJ1-3; D possibly corresponds to TRBD1 (5 bases). CDR1 is MNHNY, CDR2 SVGAGI, per germline (reference sequence). This CDR3 has 14 amino acids. V was clipped by 5 bases and J by 4 bases, with 12 bases between them. CDR3 loop: CASSLQGQGNTIYF. The CDR3 region has the DNA TGTGCCAGCAGTCTCCAGGGCCAAGGAAACACCATATATTTT.

CDR3 region: CASSQDAVAMSTDTQYF. Written as DNA, the CDR3 is TGTGCCAGCAGCCAAGATGCGGTAGCGATGAGCACAGATACGCAGTATTTT. The chain has TRBV4-2 and TRBJ2-3; tentative D call: TRBD2 (5 bases). Germline assignment: CDR1 LGHNA and CDR2 YNFKEQ. This CDR3 is built from 17 residues. V gave up 0 bases and J gave up 0 bases, with 13 bases separating them.

The rearrangement joins TRBV7-9 to TRBJ2-1, with 11 bases aligning to TRBD2. This CDR3 has 15 residues. Germline V lookup: CDR1 SEHNR, CDR2 FQNEAQ (reference sequence). Trimming removed 3 bases from V and 7 bases from J; junction bases left unmatched: 5. The CDR3 sequence is CASSFLAGGSNEQFF. The CDR3 coding sequence is TGTGCCAGCAGCTTTCTAGCGGGAGGTTCTAATGAGCAGTTCTTC.

Only one count was recorded for this clone. The genes are TRBV6-1 and TRBJ2-5; 8 nucleotides align to TRBD2. With 5 bases clipped from V and 5 bases from J, the junction kept 4 bases outside the gene matches. The CDR3 length is 13 residues. Germline loops: CDR1 MNHNS, CDR2 SASEGT. The CDR3 DNA follows: TGTGCCAGCAGTAGCGGGAGTGGGGAGACCCAGTACTTC. It encodes CASSSGSGETQYF.

This clone was observed a few times. The identical CDR3 is also encoded by other nucleotide sequences in the sample. The V and J genes are TRBV30 and TRBJ2-3, with D maybe TRBD2 (5 bases). The CDR3 length is 14 residues. Looked up from germline, CDR1 is GTSNPN and CDR2 is SVGIG (reference sequence). Trimming cost V 0 bases and J 1 base, with 8 bases left between them. The CDR3 spells CAWSVLGGTDTQYF. The CDR3 DNA sequence: TGTGCCTGGAGTGTACTCGGGGGCACAGATACGCAGTATTTT. The full variable domain, its missing parts supplied by reference TRBV30 and TRBJ2-3, is SQTIHQWPATLVQPVGSPLSLECTVEGTSNPNLYWYRQAAGRGLQLLFYSVGIGQISSEVPQNLSASRPQDRQFILSSKKLLLSDSGFYLCAWSVLGGTDTQYFGPGTRLTVL.

This clone was seen only once. V and J are TRBV5-1 and TRBJ2-7; 7 bases agree with TRBD2. V lost 6 bases to trimming and J lost 5 bases; unmatched junction nucleotides: 8. This CDR3 has 13 amino acids. CDR1 is SGHRS, CDR2 YFSETQ, per germline. DNA of the CDR3: TGCGCCAGCACCTGGGGGGGGTGGAACGAGCAGTACTTC. Its protein product is CASTWGGWNEQYF.

The table lists this clone with a few counts. The chain is built from TRBV6-1 and TRBJ2-3; 11 nucleotides agree with TRBD1. V lost 1 base and J lost 4; bases outside the gene matches: 1. Germline values: CDR1 MNHNS, CDR2 SASEGT. The CDR3 is made up of 15 amino acids. The CDR3 DNA sequence: TGTGCCAGCAGTGAAGGGACAGGGGGCGCAGATACGCAGTATTTT. This gives the protein CASSEGTGGADTQYF.

The CDR3 region is CASSLSALSNQPQHF. The CDR3 DNA follows: TGTGCCAGCAGCCTTTCAGCGTTAAGCAATCAGCCCCAGCATTTT. The chain is built from TRBV7-8 and TRBJ1-5; D unresolved. This CDR3 contains 15 residues. The V end was cut by 5 bases, the J end by 1 base, with 12 bases between. CDR1 is SGHVS, CDR2 FQNEAQ, per germline.

The gene calls are TRBV7-8 and TRBJ2-5, with unresolved D. CDR1 and CDR2 (germline): SGHVS, FQNEAQ. The CDR3 loop spans 12 amino acids. Trimming pared 5 bases from V and 5 bases from J, leaving 9 bases between. The CDR3 nucleotides read TGTGCCAGCAGCCTGATCCAGGAGACCCAGTACTTC. It is translated as CASSLIQETQYF.

This chain links TRBV5-1 with TRBJ2-4; a weak D match, TRBD2 (6 bases). CDR1 SGHRS and CDR2 YFSETQ come from the germline V gene. Trimming stripped 0 bases from V and 6 bases from J, with 13 bases between. The CDR3 consists of 15 residues. The CDR3: CASSLGGLEINIQYF. The CDR3 nucleotides read TGCGCCAGCAGCTTGGGGGGACTCGAGATAAACATTCAGTACTTC.

The genes are TRBV30 and TRBJ1-2, with 7 bases lining up with TRBD1. V trimming: 3 bases; J trimming: 1 base; junction bases outside the gene matches: 8. CDR3 length equals 15 residues. Germline V gene lookup returns CDR1 GTSNPN and CDR2 SVGIG (reference sequence). CDR3 protein: CAWRVLGTDNYGYTF. Written as DNA, the CDR3 is TGTGCCTGGAGGGTTCTTGGGACAGATAACTATGGCTACACCTTC.